The next 16 T cell receptor beta chains were all read from a single sample in a study of T cell responses to AZD1222 COVID-19 vaccine. Sequencing was performed with immunoSEQ multiplex PCR; in TCRdb, only in-frame clones are kept and a portion is missing. The sample lists about 130,000 clones, 80% to 90% seen once, with over 7% in the top ten. Sequencing used peripheral blood, obtained on day 0 of AZD1222 vaccination. The receptors originated from an adult in good health.

The chain uses TRBV6-5 and TRBJ2-7; 7 bases align to TRBD1. The CDR3 length is 14 residues. CDR1 is MNHEY, CDR2 SVGAGI, per germline. The trim removed 5 bases at V and 2 bases at J, leaving 6 bases unmatched. The DNA of the CDR3 is TGTGCCAGCAGTCCCCCGGGACAGACCTACGAGCAGTACTTC. This sequence encodes CASSPPGQTYEQYF.

This clone was detected a few times. The chain combines TRBV30 with TRBJ1-6; D remains ambiguous. Germline V gene lookup returns CDR1 GTSNPN and CDR2 SVGIG (reference sequence). The length of the CDR3 is 13 residues. Trimming removed 3 bases from V and 7 bases from J, with 10 bases in between. CDR3 DNA: TGTGCCTGGAGCGGTGTTTGGAATTCACCCCTCCACTTT. As protein: CAWSGVWNSPLHF.

The CDR3 bases are TGCGCCAGCAGTAAGGGGGCTGAAGAAAAACTGTTTTTT. Translation gives CASSKGAEEKLFF. The rearrangement links TRBV4-1 to TRBJ1-4, with TRBD1 matching 7 bases. Trimming at V came to 6 bases and at J to 8 bases, leaving 6 bases not matched to a gene. Germline loops: CDR1 MGHRA, CDR2 YSYEKL. The CDR3 sequence is 13 residues long.

This clone was seen more than once but under ten times. The gene calls are TRBV3-1 (or the pseudogene TRBV3-2) and TRBJ2-7, with D tentatively TRBD1 or TRBD2 (5 bases each). CDR1 is LGHDT, CDR2 YNNKEL, per germline (reference sequence). V shed 6 bases and J shed 3 bases, with 12 bases lying between them. The CDR3 has 13 amino acids. DNA of the CDR3: TGTGCCAGCAGAGAGGGGCAGGGCTACGAGCAGTACTTC. Protein product: CASREGQGYEQYF.

This sequence joins TRBV5-1 and TRBJ2-1; the match to TRBD2 covers 8 bases. V lost 4 bases, J lost 6 bases, and 9 bases stayed unmatched. Germline CDR1 reads SGHRS; CDR2 reads YFSETQ. This CDR3 is built from 15 residues. CDR3 region: CASSPGLADINEQFF. CDR3 in DNA: TGCGCCAGCAGCCCCGGACTAGCAGATATCAATGAGCAGTTCTTC.

CDR3 nucleotide sequence: TGTGCCAGCTCACGACGGGATGGTGAAAAACTGTTTTTT. It codes for CASSRRDGEKLFF. The chain combines TRBV18 with TRBJ1-4; D uncertain. CDR3 size: 13 residues. Trimming removed 4 bases at V and 7 bases at J, with 10 bases between. From germline, CDR1 is KGHSH and CDR2 LQKENI.

The gene calls are TRBV28 and TRBJ1-5; the D is unclear. Germline lookup yields CDR1 MDHEN and CDR2 SYDVKM. The germline V and J ends were trimmed by 3 bases and 2 bases, with 11 bases remaining between them. The CDR3 covers 15 residues. CDR3 region: CASSFPRMGNQPQHF. CDR3 nucleotides: TGTGCCAGCAGTTTTCCCCGGATGGGCAATCAGCCCCAGCATTTT.

This rearrangement joins TRBV20-1 to TRBJ2-1; D unresolved. Germline V gene data show CDR1 as DFQATT and CDR2 as SNEGSKA (reference sequence). Trimming took off 3 bases at V and 4 bases at J, with 7 bases between the two ends. The CDR3 sequence is 12 residues long. Here the CDR3 reads CSASAEYNEQFF. The CDR3 DNA follows: TGCAGTGCTAGTGCCGAATACAATGAGCAGTTCTTC.

The genes are TRBV24-1 and TRBJ2-3; D gene unclear. CDR1 and CDR2 (germline): KGHDR, SFDVKD. The CDR3 spans 16 residues. V was clipped by 3 bases and J by 0 bases, with 12 bases between them. The CDR3 bases are TGTGCCACCAGTGATCCGGACGGATCAAGCACAGATACGCAGTATTTT. Amino acid sequence: CATSDPDGSSTDTQYF.

The V and J genes are TRBV5-1 and TRBJ2-1, with D maybe TRBD1 (5 bases). Trimming removed 0 bases from V and 4 bases from J, with 8 bases in between. The CDR3 has 14 residues. From germline, CDR1 is SGHRS and CDR2 YFSETQ. CDR3 nucleotides: TGCGCCAGCAGCTTGGCGACAGAATACAATGAGCAGTTCTTC. Translated, it gives CASSLATEYNEQFF.

V usage is TRBV28 and J usage is TRBJ2-1, with D unclear. This CDR3 region has 16 residues. V was shortened by 5 bases and J by 9 bases, with 23 bases between the two germline ends. Per germline, CDR1 MDHEN and CDR2 SYDVKM. The CDR3 DNA reads as TGTGCCAGCAGTACGCTTGTGAGTGATGGGTCTGCTGAGCAGTTCTTC. This gives the protein CASSTLVSDGSAEQFF.

The CDR3: CASSLGEWARSYEQYF. For the CDR3, the DNA is TGTGCCAGCAGTTTAGGGGAGTGGGCCCGCTCCTACGAGCAGTACTTC. This chain uses TRBV27 with TRBJ2-7; D is possibly TRBD2 (5 bases). Germline V gene lookup returns CDR1 MNHEY and CDR2 SMNVEV (reference sequence). V was clipped by 2 bases and J by 0 bases, with 14 bases between them. This CDR3 contains 16 residues.

This clone appeared a few times. The chain combines TRBV7-8 with TRBJ1-6; no firm D call. V was clipped by 5 bases and J by 0 bases, with 17 bases between them. Germline CDR1 is SGHVS and CDR2 is FQNEAQ. CDR3 length equals 18 residues. The DNA for the CDR3 is TGTGCCAGCAGCACAACCTTAGATTCCAGCTCCTATAATTCACCCCTCCACTTT. As protein: CASSTTLDSSSYNSPLHF.

V gene TRBV29-1 combines with J gene TRBJ1-6; perhaps TRBD1 as D (6 bases). This CDR3 comprises 16 residues. Germline CDR1 is SQVTM and CDR2 is ANQGSEA. With 3 bases removed from V and 6 bases from J, the gap between germline ends came to 18 bases. CDR3 region: CSVEVPSGQRNSPLHF. CDR3 bases: TGCAGCGTTGAGGTGCCCAGTGGACAGCGTAATTCACCCCTCCACTTT.

This clone occurred once. The V call is TRBV3-1 (or the pseudogene TRBV3-2), the J call TRBJ1-5; unclear D gene. The V and J ends lost 1 base and 9 bases respectively, with 19 bases between them. CDR3 length: 16 residues. CDR1 LGHDT and CDR2 YNNKEL come from the germline V gene (reference sequence). CDR3 amino acids: CASSQGTPRREAPQHF. The CDR3 coding sequence is TGTGCCAGCAGCCAAGGGACTCCCCGGAGGGAGGCGCCCCAGCATTTT.

The rearrangement uses TRBV3-1 (or the pseudogene TRBV3-2) and TRBJ1-3, with D hard to call. The CDR3 sequence is 11 residues long. Germline lookup yields CDR1 LGHDT and CDR2 YNNKEL (reference sequence). Trimming took off 1 base at V and 6 bases at J, with 1 base between the two ends. CDR3 in DNA: TGTGCCAGCAGCCAAGTAAACACCATATATTTT. Its protein product is CASSQVNTIYF.